These 30 T cell receptor beta chains share one sample of origin, sequenced in a study of human T cells and chemical hapten exposure. Time point meaning: patch test 2, 6 weeks after DPC sensitization. Regarding treatment: therapeutic diphenylcyclopropenone sensitization with weekly scalp DPC. MiXCR, applied by TCRdb to the RACE reads, yields one record per CDR3 protein. This sample carries 75,000 to 95,000 distinct CDR3 sequences, 8% to 13% of them seen once, and the ten largest clones take roughly 2.2%. The material was whole blood, obtained in connection with sensitization to the hapten diphenylcyclopropenone (DPC). The receptors derive from a man between 40 and 49 years old with alopecia areata. Some clones in this sample may be carry-over from other donors' samples.

This clonotype was detected a few times. V is TRBV6-2 or TRBV6-3 and J is TRBJ1-5, with 7 positions matching TRBD1. The CDR3 covers 16 residues. Per the germline V gene, CDR1 is MNHEY and CDR2 is SVGEGT. The V segment lost 6 bases and the J segment 2 bases; nucleotides outside the gene matches: 10. The CDR3 DNA reads as TGTGCCAGCAGATCCACAGGGGTCGGAGGCAATCAGCCCCAGCATTTT. Protein sequence: CASRSTGVGGNQPQHF.

This clonotype has just a few counts. The chain employs TRBV29-1 and TRBJ2-3, with a possible D match to TRBD1 (6 bases). Germline V gene data show CDR1 as SQVTM and CDR2 as ANQGSEA. The CDR3 length is 17 residues. V lost 6 bases and J 0 bases, leaving 22 bases between the germline ends. The CDR3 reads CSVSGQLFAASTDTQYF. The CDR3 DNA reads TGCAGCGTGAGCGGACAGCTTTTTGCAGCTAGCACAGATACGCAGTATTTT.

V gene TRBV6-2 or TRBV6-3 combines with J gene TRBJ1-4; D is uncertain. CDR3 length equals 15 residues. The germline CDR1 and CDR2 sequences are MNHEY and SVGEGT. V was clipped by 6 bases and J by 1 base, with 12 bases between them. CDR3 sequence reads: CASRPIRRTNEKLFF. The CDR3 DNA is TGTGCCAGCAGACCGATAAGGAGAACTAATGAAAAACTGTTTTTT.

This clonotype has just a few counts. V gene TRBV19 combines with J gene TRBJ1-1, with unresolved D. The CDR3 runs 13 residues. Per the germline V gene, CDR1 is LNHDA and CDR2 is SQIVND (reference sequence). Trimming removed 4 bases from V and 3 bases from J, with 9 bases in between. The CDR3 spells CASSSLWDTEAFF. As DNA, the CDR3 is TGTGCCAGTAGTAGCCTTTGGGACACTGAAGCTTTCTTT.

There are many counts of this clonotype. V gene TRBV28 combines with J gene TRBJ1-5; no clear D gene. In germline, CDR1 is MDHEN, CDR2 SYDVKM. CDR3 length equals 12 residues. Trimming removed 8 bases from V and 6 bases from J, with 11 bases in between. CDR3 nucleotide sequence: TGTGCCAGCGTGACCGTGCGTCAGCCCCAGCATTTT. This gives the protein CASVTVRQPQHF.

The genes are TRBV6-5 and TRBJ2-7; tentatively, D is TRBD1 (6 bases). The V and J ends lost 6 bases and 2 bases respectively, with 17 bases between them. Germline loops: CDR1 MNHEY, CDR2 SVGAGI. The CDR3 runs to 15 residues. The DNA for the CDR3 is TGTGCCAGCAGACCACCGCCAGGACAGACCTACGAGCAGTACTTC. Translating it yields CASRPPPGQTYEQYF.

The table lists this clonotype with many counts. J is TRBJ2-7 and V is TRBV29-1; D is tentatively TRBD1 or TRBD2 (5 bases each). This CDR3 comprises 11 residues. CDR1 and CDR2 (germline): SQVTM, ANQGSEA. Trimming took off 5 bases at V and 5 bases at J, with 10 bases between the two ends. CDR3 region: CSVLVGDEQYF. In nucleotides, the CDR3 is TGCAGCGTTTTAGTGGGGGACGAGCAGTACTTC.

The table lists this clonotype with many counts. The CDR3 bases are TGTGCCATCAGTGACCGGGACCTTAGCAATCAGCCCCAGCATTTT. This gives the protein CAISDRDLSNQPQHF. The chain carries TRBV10-3 and TRBJ1-5; tentative D call: TRBD1 (5 bases). CDR1 is ENHRY, CDR2 SYGVKD, per germline. The CDR3 sequence is 15 residues long. Trimming shortened V by 3 bases and J by 0 bases, and 9 bases separated the two germline ends.

The chain carries TRBV28 and TRBJ2-1; D gene unclear. The CDR3 runs 11 residues. Trimming shortened V by 5 bases and J by 10 bases, and 9 bases separated the two germline ends. Germline lookup yields CDR1 MDHEN and CDR2 SYDVKM. The CDR3, as DNA: TGTGCCAGCAGTATAGTGGGAGAGCAGTTCTTC. Residues: CASSIVGEQFF.

This clonotype was recorded many times. V usage is TRBV12-3 or TRBV12-4 and J usage is TRBJ2-7; possibly TRBD1 for D (6 bases). This CDR3 is 16 amino acids long. V was clipped by 3 bases and J by 5 bases, with 20 bases between them. CDR3 nucleotide sequence: TGTGCCAGCAGTTTTTTTCGAGGAACAGGGAGCAACGAGCAGTACTTC. Its translation: CASSFFRGTGSNEQYF.

This chain connects TRBV7-8 to TRBJ1-4, with D possibly being TRBD1 (6 bases). V was pared by 2 bases and J by 0 bases, with 19 bases between. Germline CDR1 reads SGHVS; CDR2 reads FQNEAQ. The CDR3 covers 19 residues. The CDR3 DNA reads TGTGCCAGCAGCTTAAATTTGGTTCAGGGGCCTGCAACTAATGAAAAACTGTTTTTT. As protein: CASSLNLVQGPATNEKLFF.

This clonotype was detected ten times or more. The chain carries TRBV27 and TRBJ2-1; either TRBD1 or TRBD2 may supply D (6 bases each). The CDR3 loop spans 11 amino acids. CDR1 and CDR2 from the germline V gene are MNHEY and SMNVEV (reference sequence). The ends were cut back, 8 bases at V and 9 bases at J, with 11 bases in the middle. The CDR3 DNA reads as TGTGCCAGCTCTAGGGGGGTTGAGCAGTTCTTC. The encoded protein is CASSRGVEQFF.

This clonotype was detected many times. The chain has TRBV4-3 and TRBJ2-7, with 8 bases identical to TRBD2. CDR1 LGHNA and CDR2 YSLEER come from the germline V gene. The junction had 15 bases not matched to a gene; V was cut back by 3 bases and J by 2 bases. The CDR3 has 18 amino acids. This CDR3 is CASSHRISYSGKTYEQYF. The DNA of the CDR3 is TGCGCCAGCAGCCATAGAATCTCTTATAGCGGGAAGACCTACGAGCAGTACTTC.

V usage is TRBV11-2 and J usage is TRBJ2-3; D is uncertain. The CDR3 spans 18 residues. Per germline, CDR1 SGHAT and CDR2 FQNNGV. The ends were cut back, 1 base at V and 1 base at J, with 18 bases in the middle. The CDR3: CASSLVGRPSGGTDTQYF. CDR3 DNA sequence: TGTGCCAGCAGCTTAGTAGGCCGCCCGTCGGGCGGCACAGATACGCAGTATTTT.

Here the CDR3 DNA reads TGTGCCAGCAGCTCACGACAGGGTTTAGAGACCCAGTACTTC. Protein product: CASSSRQGLETQYF. This chain links TRBV5-4 with TRBJ2-5, with TRBD1 matching 7 bases. Germline V CDR1 and CDR2: SGHNT, YYREEE (reference sequence). The V and J ends lost 3 bases and 4 bases, in that order; junction bases with no gene match: 6. The CDR3 has 14 amino acids.

This rearrangement joins TRBV24-1 to TRBJ2-5, with D possibly TRBD1 on 5 matching bases. The CDR3 extends over 12 amino acids. Per germline, CDR1 KGHDR and CDR2 SFDVKD. V lost 4 bases to trimming and J lost 10 bases, with 12 bases between them. The CDR3 DNA reads as TGTGCCACCAGTGACGCCCAGGGAAACCAGTACTTC. Its protein product is CATSDAQGNQYF.

This clonotype was seen at least ten times. The gene calls are TRBV29-1 and TRBJ2-1; 10 bases align to TRBD1. The CDR3 totals 14 residues. V gave up 6 bases and J gave up 6 bases; unmatched junction bases: 8. Germline CDR1 and CDR2: SQVTM and ANQGSEA. The CDR3, as DNA: TGCAGCGTGGAGGTAGGGACAGGGGTCAATGAGCAGTTCTTC. Its translation is CSVEVGTGVNEQFF.

V and J are TRBV30 and TRBJ1-6; 7 nucleotides line up with TRBD1. J gave up 7 bases and V 0 bases, and 6 bases lay outside the gene matches. Germline V CDR1 and CDR2: GTSNPN, SVGIG (reference sequence). This CDR3 region has 15 residues. The CDR3 loop is CAWSVGAGGNSPLHF. CDR3 nucleotide sequence: TGTGCCTGGAGTGTAGGTGCAGGGGGGAATTCACCCCTCCACTTT. The full variable domain, rest sourced from reference TRBV30 and TRBJ1-6, is SQTIHQWPATLVQPVGSPLSLECTVEGTSNPNLYWYRQAAGRGLQLLFYSVGIGQISSEVPQNLSASRPQDRQFILSSKKLLLSDSGFYLCAWSVGAGGNSPLHFGNGTRLTVT.

The chain carries TRBV20-1 and TRBJ1-5, with no clear D. CDR3 length equals 16 residues. The germline V and J ends were trimmed by 0 bases and 2 bases, with 14 bases remaining between them. Per germline, CDR1 DFQATT and CDR2 SNEGSKA (reference sequence). The CDR3 bases are TGCAGTGCTAGAGATAGGGCCGCGCGCGGCAATCAGCCCCAGCATTTT. Translating gives CSARDRAARGNQPQHF.

The CDR3 nucleotides are TGTGCCAGCAGCTCACCGCTTTTGACTAGCGGGAGGGCCGAGACCCAGTACTTC. Protein product: CASSSPLLTSGRAETQYF. The chain combines TRBV7-2 with TRBJ2-5, with 14 bases lining up with TRBD2. CDR3 length: 18 amino acids. V shed 4 bases, J shed 5 bases, and the junction held 12 bases outside the gene matches. CDR1 and CDR2 (germline): SGHTA, FQGNSA.

This clonotype has ten or more counts. The chain carries TRBV29-1 and TRBJ2-1; tentatively, D is TRBD2 (6 bases). CDR1 and CDR2 (germline): SQVTM, ANQGSEA. The germline V and J ends were trimmed by 5 bases and 8 bases, with 16 bases remaining between them. The CDR3 sequence is 13 residues long. The CDR3 protein is CSVRLVGSYEQFF. In DNA form, the CDR3 reads TGCAGCGTTCGTCTAGTCGGGAGCTATGAGCAGTTCTTC.

J is TRBJ2-3 and V is TRBV30, with 8 bases aligning to TRBD2. This CDR3 is built from 15 residues. Germline V gene data show CDR1 as GTSNPN and CDR2 as SVGIG (reference sequence). The ends lost 2 bases at V and 0 bases at J; junction bases unmatched: 4. CDR3 nucleotides: TGTGCCTGGAGTCCGACTAGCGTAAGCACAGATACGCAGTATTTT. It is translated as CAWSPTSVSTDTQYF.

This clonotype has only a few counts. This chain joins TRBV7-9 and TRBJ1-2; 9 nucleotides match TRBD1. Germline V gene sequence: CDR1 SEHNR, CDR2 FQNEAQ (reference sequence). This CDR3 has 16 amino acids. With V trimmed by 1 base and J by 8 bases, 11 bases remained unmatched. The CDR3 reads CASSLDAWDRVEGYTF. The CDR3 nucleotides read TGTGCCAGCAGCTTAGACGCCTGGGACAGGGTGGAGGGCTACACCTTC.

This clonotype was counted at least ten times. This chain links TRBV20-1 with TRBJ1-1; no clear D. Germline CDR1 reads DFQATT; CDR2 reads SNEGSKA (reference sequence). The germline V and J ends were trimmed by 6 bases and 5 bases, with 10 bases remaining between them. This CDR3 region has 11 residues. CDR3 in amino acids: CSAAPHTEAFF. The DNA for the CDR3 is TGCAGTGCCGCGCCCCATACTGAAGCTTTCTTT.

CDR3 sequence (DNA): TGCAGTGCTCTCCGGGGAGCCAGCTCCTACGAGCAGTACTTC. It specifies CSALRGASSYEQYF. The chain couples TRBV20-1 to TRBJ2-7, with a possible D match to TRBD2 (5 bases). Germline V lookup: CDR1 DFQATT, CDR2 SNEGSKA (reference sequence). The length of the CDR3 is 14 residues. Trimming removed 5 bases from V and 0 bases from J, with 14 bases in between.

This clonotype was counted at least ten times. V gene TRBV6-2 or TRBV6-3 combines with J gene TRBJ2-3; 7 positions agree with TRBD1. Trimming removed 2 bases from V and 3 bases from J; junction bases left unmatched: 8. Germline V gene data show CDR1 as MNHEY and CDR2 as SVGEGT. The CDR3 is 16 residues long. The CDR3 nucleotides read TGTGCCAGCAGTTACGAGCGTGGGACAGAGACAGATACGCAGTATTTT. Translation: CASSYERGTETDTQYF.

In this sample, this clonotype turned up a few times. This chain links TRBV25-1 with TRBJ2-5; possible D gene TRBD1, 6 bases. CDR1 and CDR2 from the germline V gene are MGHDK and SYGVNS. This CDR3 region has 13 residues. Deletions cut 6 bases from V and 2 bases from J, with 10 bases between. CDR3 DNA: TGTGCCAGCAGGGACAGTCCTCAAGAGACCCAGTACTTC. It specifies CASRDSPQETQYF. The whole variable domain, remainder taken from reference TRBV25-1 and TRBJ2-5, is EADIYQTPRYLVIGTGKKITLECSQTMGHDKMYWYQQDPGMELHLIHYSYGVNSTEKGDLSSESTVSRIRTEHFPLTLESARPSHTSQYLCASRDSPQETQYFGPGTRLLVL.

The CDR3 loop is CASSPRANLQNIQYF. As DNA, the CDR3 is TGTGCCAGTAGTCCACGGGCCAACCTACAAAACATTCAGTACTTC. The V and J genes are TRBV19 and TRBJ2-4, with D hard to call. The CDR3 consists of 15 residues. Germline V gene data show CDR1 as LNHDA and CDR2 as SQIVND (reference sequence). V dropped 5 bases and J dropped 5 bases, with 16 bases sitting between them.

There are a few counts of this clonotype. The chain joins TRBV6-1 to TRBJ2-7; D remains unclear. Trimming left V 7 bases short and J 0 bases short, with 13 bases between. The CDR3 consists of 14 residues. In germline, CDR1 is MNHNS, CDR2 SASEGT. Here the CDR3 DNA reads TGTGCCAGCAAGCCTGGACCCCTCTCCTACGAGCAGTACGTC. Translation gives CASKPGPLSYEQYV.

The chain combines TRBV6-4 with TRBJ2-1, with TRBD1 matching over 7 bases. V shed 8 bases, J shed 3 bases, and the junction held 10 bases outside the gene matches. This CDR3 comprises 15 residues. Germline assignment: CDR1 MRHNA and CDR2 SNTAGT. CDR3 nucleotide sequence: TGTGCCAGCGTCCCTCGACAGGGTCTCTACAATGAGCAGTTCTTC. Residues: CASVPRQGLYNEQFF.